The T cell receptor (beta chain) under discussion was sequenced for a study of read filtering for tumor transcriptome and immune sequencing. V was cut by 0 bases and J by 5 bases, with 16 bases left in between. The CDR3 contains 15 residues. Germline values: CDR1 SQVTM, CDR2 ANQGSEA. This clonotype was detected many times. The library was built from around 380 ng RNA with molecular barcoded adaptors for alpha/delta and beta/gamma chains. TCRdb itself ran the reads through MiXCR, one entry per CDR3 protein. The sample records 30,000 to 45,000 distinct CDR3 sequences, roughly 13% being singletons. Sequencing was carried out using a population of CD138-negative cells sorted from bone marrow. This TCR came from a donor over 35 with multiple myeloma. The V and J genes are TRBV29-1 and TRBJ1-1, with a tentative D call TRBD1 (5 bases). The chain's CDR3 is CSVEDFTPGGTEAFF. DNA of the CDR3: TGCAGCGTTGAAGATTTCACCCCCGGGGGGACTGAAGCTTTCTTT.